This T cell receptor (beta chain) stems from a study of cytomegalovirus exposure and HLA in healthy donors. This clone showed up just once. This PCR relied on a set of 60 Vbeta primers and 13 Jbeta primers. This table comes from immunoSEQ multiplex PCR, and its TCRdb copy is limited to in-frame clones, with some not included. The sample consists of 100,000 to 150,000 clones, around 70% of them appearing once. Trimming took off 3 bases at V and 5 bases at J, with 25 bases between the two ends. Germline assignment: CDR1 LGHNA and CDR2 YNFKEQ. CDR3 length: 18 residues. This clonotype was obtained from a human donor in good health. The sequencing input was PBMCs. The J gene is TRBJ1-2, the V gene TRBV4-2; D may be TRBD1 (6 bases). CDR3 coding DNA: TGTGCCAGCAGCCAGATGGGGGGGGCCCCCGAGAAGGGGTATGGCTACACCTTC. It codes for CASSQMGGAPEKGYGYTF.